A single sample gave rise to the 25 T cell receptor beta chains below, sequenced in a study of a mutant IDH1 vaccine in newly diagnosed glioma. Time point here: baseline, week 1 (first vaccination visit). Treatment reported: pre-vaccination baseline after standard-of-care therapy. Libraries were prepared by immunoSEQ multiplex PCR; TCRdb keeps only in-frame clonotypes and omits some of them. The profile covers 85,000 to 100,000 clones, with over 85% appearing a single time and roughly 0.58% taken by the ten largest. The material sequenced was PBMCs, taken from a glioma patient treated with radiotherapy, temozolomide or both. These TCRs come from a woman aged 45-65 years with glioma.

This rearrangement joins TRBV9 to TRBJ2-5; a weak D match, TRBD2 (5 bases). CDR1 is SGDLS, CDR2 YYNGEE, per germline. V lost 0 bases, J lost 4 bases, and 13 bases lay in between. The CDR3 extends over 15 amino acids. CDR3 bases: TGTGCCAGCAGCGTAGCTCCCGGGATGAGAGAGACCCAGTACTTC. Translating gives CASSVAPGMRETQYF.

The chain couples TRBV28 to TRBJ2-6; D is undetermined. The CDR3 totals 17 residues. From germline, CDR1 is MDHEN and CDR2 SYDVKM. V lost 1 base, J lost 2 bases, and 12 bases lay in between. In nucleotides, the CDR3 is TGTGCCAGCAGTTTATCAGGCGGCTACGCTGGGGCCAACGTCCTGACTTTC. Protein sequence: CASSLSGGYAGANVLTF.

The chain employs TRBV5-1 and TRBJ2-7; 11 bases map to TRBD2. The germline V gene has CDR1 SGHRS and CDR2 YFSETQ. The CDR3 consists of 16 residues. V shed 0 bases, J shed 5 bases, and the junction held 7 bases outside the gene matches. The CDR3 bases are TGCGCCAGCAGCTTGGTCCTACTAGCGGGAGCCGACGAGCAGTACTTC. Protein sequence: CASSLVLLAGADEQYF.

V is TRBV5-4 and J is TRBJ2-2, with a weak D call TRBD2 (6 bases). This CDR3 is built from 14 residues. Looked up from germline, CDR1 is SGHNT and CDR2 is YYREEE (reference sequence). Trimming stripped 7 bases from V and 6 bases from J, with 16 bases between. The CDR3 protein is CASGLGLPPGELFF. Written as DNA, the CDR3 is TGTGCCAGCGGCCTGGGACTTCCCCCCGGGGAGCTGTTTTTT. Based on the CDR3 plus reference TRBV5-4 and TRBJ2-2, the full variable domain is ETGVTQSPTHLIKTRGQQVTLRCSSQSGHNTVSWYQQALGQGPQFIFQYYREEENGRGNFPPRFSGLQFPNYSSELNVNALELDDSALYLCASGLGLPPGELFFGEGSRLTVL.

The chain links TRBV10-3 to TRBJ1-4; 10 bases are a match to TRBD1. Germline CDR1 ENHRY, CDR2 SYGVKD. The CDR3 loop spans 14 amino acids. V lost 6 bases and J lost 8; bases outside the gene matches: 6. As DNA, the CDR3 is TGTGCCATCAGCCCGGGACAGGGGTTGGAAAAACTGTTTTTT. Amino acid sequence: CAISPGQGLEKLFF.

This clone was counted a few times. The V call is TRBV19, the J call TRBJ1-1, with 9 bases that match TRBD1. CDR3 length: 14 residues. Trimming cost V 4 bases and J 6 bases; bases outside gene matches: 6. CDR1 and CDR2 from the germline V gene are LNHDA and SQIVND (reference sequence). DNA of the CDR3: TGTGCCAGTAGTACCTGGGACAGGGTCGCTGAAGCTTTCTTT. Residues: CASSTWDRVAEAFF.

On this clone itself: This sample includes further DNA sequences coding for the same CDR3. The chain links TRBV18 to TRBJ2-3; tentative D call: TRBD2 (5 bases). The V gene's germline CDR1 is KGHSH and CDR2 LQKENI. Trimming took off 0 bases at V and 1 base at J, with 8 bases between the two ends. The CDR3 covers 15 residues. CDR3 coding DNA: TGTGCCAGCTCACCACCTAGCGTCGGCACAGATACGCAGTATTTT. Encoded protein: CASSPPSVGTDTQYF.

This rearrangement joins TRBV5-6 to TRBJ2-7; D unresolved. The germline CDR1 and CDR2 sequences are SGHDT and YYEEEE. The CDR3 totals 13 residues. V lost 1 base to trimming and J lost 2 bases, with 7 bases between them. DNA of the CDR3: TGTGCCAGCAGCTTGCGGCTTACCTACGAGCAGTACTTC. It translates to CASSLRLTYEQYF.

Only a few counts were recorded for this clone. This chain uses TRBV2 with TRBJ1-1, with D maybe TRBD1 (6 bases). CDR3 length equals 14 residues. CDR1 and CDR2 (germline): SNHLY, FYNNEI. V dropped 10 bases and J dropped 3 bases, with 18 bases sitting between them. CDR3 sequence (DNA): TGTGCCACCCGGGGGGCTGAGGGAGACACTGAAGCTTTCTTT. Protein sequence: CATRGAEGDTEAFF.

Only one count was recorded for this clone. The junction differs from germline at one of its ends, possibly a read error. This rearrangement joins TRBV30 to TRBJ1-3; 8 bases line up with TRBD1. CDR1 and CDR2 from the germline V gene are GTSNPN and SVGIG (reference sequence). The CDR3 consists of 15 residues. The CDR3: CTWSWTGNTGNTIYF. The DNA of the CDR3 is TGTACCTGGAGTTGGACAGGGAATACCGGAAACACCATATATTTT.

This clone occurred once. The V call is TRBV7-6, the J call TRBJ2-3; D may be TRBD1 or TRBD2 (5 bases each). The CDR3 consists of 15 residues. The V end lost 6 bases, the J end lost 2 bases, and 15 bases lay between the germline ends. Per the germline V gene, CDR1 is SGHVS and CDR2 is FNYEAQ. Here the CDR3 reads CASSTWDANTDTQYF. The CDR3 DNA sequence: TGTGCCAGCAGTACGTGGGACGCTAACACAGATACGCAGTATTTT.

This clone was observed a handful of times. The CDR3 nucleotides read TGCGCCAGCAGCTACGGGTTTAGCGGGGGGCACTACGAGCAGTACTTC. Translated: CASSYGFSGGHYEQYF. This chain uses TRBV5-1 with TRBJ2-7; 10 bases fit TRBD2. V gave up 3 bases and J gave up 3 bases; unmatched junction bases: 9. CDR1 and CDR2 from the germline V gene are SGHRS and YFSETQ. The CDR3 is 16 amino acids. Drawing the rest from reference TRBV5-1 and TRBJ2-7, the complete variable domain is KAGVTQTPRYLIKTRGQQVTLSCSPISGHRSVSWYQQTPGQGLQFLFEYFSETQRNKGNFPGRFSGRQFSNSRSEMNVSTLELGDSALYLCASSYGFSGGHYEQYFGPGTRLTVT.

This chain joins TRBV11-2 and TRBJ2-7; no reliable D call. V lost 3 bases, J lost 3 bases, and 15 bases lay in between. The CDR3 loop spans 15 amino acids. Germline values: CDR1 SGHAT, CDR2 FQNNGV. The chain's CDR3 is CASSFRSAYSYEQYF. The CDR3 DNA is TGTGCCAGCAGCTTTAGATCGGCCTACAGCTACGAGCAGTACTTC. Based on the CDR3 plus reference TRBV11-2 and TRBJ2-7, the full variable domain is EAGVAQSPRYKIIEKRQSVAFWCNPISGHATLYWYQQILGQGPKLLIQFQNNGVVDDSQLPKDRFSAERLKGVDSTLKIQPAKLEDSAVYLCASSFRSAYSYEQYFGPGTRLTVT.

CDR3 protein: CASSDGITDTQYF. The CDR3 DNA reads as TGCGCCAGCAGTGACGGCATCACAGATACGCAGTATTTT. The gene calls are TRBV5-1 and TRBJ2-3, with unresolved D. This CDR3 is built from 13 residues. V lost 5 bases to trimming and J lost 2 bases, with 9 bases between them. Germline V gives CDR1 SGHRS, CDR2 YFSETQ.

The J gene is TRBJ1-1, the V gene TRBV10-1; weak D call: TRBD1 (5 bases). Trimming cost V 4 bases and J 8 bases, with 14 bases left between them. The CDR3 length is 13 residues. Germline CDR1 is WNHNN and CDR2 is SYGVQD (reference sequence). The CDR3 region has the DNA TGCGCCAGCAGTGGATCAGGCGGGGGGGAAGCTTTCTTT. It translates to CASSGSGGGEAFF.

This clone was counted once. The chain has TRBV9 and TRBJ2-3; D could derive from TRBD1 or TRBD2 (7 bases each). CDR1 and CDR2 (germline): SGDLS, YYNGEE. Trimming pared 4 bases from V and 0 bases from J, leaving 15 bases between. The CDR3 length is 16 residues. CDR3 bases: TGTGCCAGCAGCCCCCAGGGGGGGGCCAGCACAGATACGCAGTATTTT. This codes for CASSPQGGASTDTQYF.

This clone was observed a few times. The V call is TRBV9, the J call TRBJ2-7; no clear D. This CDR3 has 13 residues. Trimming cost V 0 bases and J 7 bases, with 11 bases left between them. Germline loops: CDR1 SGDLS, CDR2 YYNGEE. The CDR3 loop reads CASSVGSVGEQYF. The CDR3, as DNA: TGTGCCAGCAGCGTAGGTAGTGTGGGAGAGCAGTACTTC.

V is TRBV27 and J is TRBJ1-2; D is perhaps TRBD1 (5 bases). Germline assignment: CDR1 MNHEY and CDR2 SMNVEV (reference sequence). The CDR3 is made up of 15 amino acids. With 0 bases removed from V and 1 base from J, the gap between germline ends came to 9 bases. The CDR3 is CASSLSDGGNYGYTF. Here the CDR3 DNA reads TGTGCCAGCAGTTTATCGGACGGGGGTAACTATGGCTACACCTTC.

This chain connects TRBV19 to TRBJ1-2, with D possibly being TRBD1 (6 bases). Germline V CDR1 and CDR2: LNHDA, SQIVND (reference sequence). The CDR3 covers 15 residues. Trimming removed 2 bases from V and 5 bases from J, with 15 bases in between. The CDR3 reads CASSITARGRYGYTF. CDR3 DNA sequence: TGTGCCAGTAGTATAACGGCCAGGGGCCGGTATGGCTACACCTTC.

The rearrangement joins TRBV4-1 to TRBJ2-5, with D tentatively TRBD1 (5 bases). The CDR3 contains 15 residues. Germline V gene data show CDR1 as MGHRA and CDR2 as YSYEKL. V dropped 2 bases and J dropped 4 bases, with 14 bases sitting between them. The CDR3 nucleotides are TGCGCCAGCAGCCAACAGGGTAACATAAGAGAGACCCAGTACTTC. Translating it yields CASSQQGNIRETQYF.

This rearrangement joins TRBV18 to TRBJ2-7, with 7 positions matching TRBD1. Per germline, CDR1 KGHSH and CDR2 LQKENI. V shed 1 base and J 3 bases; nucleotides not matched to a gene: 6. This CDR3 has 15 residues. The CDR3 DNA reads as TGTGCCAGCTCACCACAGACAGGGACGGGCTACGAGCAGTACTTC. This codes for CASSPQTGTGYEQYF. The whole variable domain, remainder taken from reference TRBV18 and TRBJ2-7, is NAGVMQNPRHLVRRRGQEARLRCSPMKGHSHVYWYRQLPEEGLKFMVYLQKENIIDESGMPKERFSAEFPKEGPSILRIQQVVRGDSAAYFCASSPQTGTGYEQYFGPGTRLTVT.

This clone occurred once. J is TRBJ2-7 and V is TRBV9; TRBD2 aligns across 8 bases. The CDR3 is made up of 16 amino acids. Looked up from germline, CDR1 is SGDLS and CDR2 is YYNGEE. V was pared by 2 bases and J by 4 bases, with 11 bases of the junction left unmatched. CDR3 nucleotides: TGTGCCAGCAGCGTCGGACTAGCCGGATCGAATTACGAGCAGTACTTC. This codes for CASSVGLAGSNYEQYF.

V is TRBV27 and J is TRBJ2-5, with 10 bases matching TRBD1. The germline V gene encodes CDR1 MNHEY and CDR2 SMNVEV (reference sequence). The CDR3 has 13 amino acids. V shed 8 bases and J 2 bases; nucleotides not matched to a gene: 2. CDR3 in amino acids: CASGGQGQETQYF. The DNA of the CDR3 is TGTGCCAGCGGGGGACAGGGGCAAGAGACCCAGTACTTC.

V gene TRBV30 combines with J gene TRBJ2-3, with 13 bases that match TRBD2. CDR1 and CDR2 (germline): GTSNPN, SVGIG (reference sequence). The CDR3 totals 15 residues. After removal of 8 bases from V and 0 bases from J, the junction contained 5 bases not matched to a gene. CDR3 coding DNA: TGTGCCGGACTAGCGGGGGTCCCTAGCACAGATACGCAGTATTTT. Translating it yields CAGLAGVPSTDTQYF.

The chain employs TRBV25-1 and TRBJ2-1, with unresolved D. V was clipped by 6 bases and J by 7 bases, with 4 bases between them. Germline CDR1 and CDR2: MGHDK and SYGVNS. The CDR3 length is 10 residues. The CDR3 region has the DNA TGTGCCAGCAGCCTGAATGAGCAGTTCTTC. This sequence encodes CASSLNEQFF. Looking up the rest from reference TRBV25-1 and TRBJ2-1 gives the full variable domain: EADIYQTPRYLVIGTGKKITLECSQTMGHDKMYWYQQDPGMELHLIHYSYGVNSTEKGDLSSESTVSRIRTEHFPLTLESARPSHTSQYLCASSLNEQFFGPGTRLTVL.